Listed below are T cell receptor beta chains from one sample, sequenced in a study of CD4 and CD8 cells across lung adenocarcinoma regions. MiXCR, run by TCRdb on the PCR reads, gives a single entry per CDR3 protein. The data show 5,000 to 7,000 distinct CDR3 sequences, 40% to 60% seen once. The source material was CD4+ T cells from the center of a lung tumor. All receptors come from a female donor with lung adenocarcinoma. The CD4 and CD8 labels of this study may be unreliable. The CDR3 runs from the conserved cysteine through the conserved F or W. Fields, in order: J gene, clone size, D gene, V gene, CDR3 length, CDR3 protein, CDR3 DNA. D genes are given only for firm matches. Clone size appears in some rows only: once, few, many, or a class for an expanded clone.

TRBJ2-7	few	NA	TRBV27	15	CASSLTGRSSYEQYF	TGTGCCAGCAGTTTAACCGGACGGAGCTCCTACGAGCAGTACTTC
TRBJ2-2	large	TRBD1	TRBV6-1	15	CASSEALGGSGELFF	TGTGCCAGCAGTGAAGCGCTAGGGGGCAGCGGGGAGCTGTTTTTT
TRBJ2-3	NA	NA	TRBV10-1	13	CATELDGTETQYF	TGCGCCACCGAACTCGATGGTACAGAGACGCAGTACTTT
TRBJ2-7	NA	NA	TRBV11-3	14	CASSSRRGTYEQYF	TGTGCCAGCAGCTCTCGCCGGGGTACCTACGAGCAGTACTTC
TRBJ1-2	NA	TRBD1	TRBV6-1	15	CASSETGGVNYGYTF	TGTGCCAGCAGCGAAACAGGGGGCGTTAACTATGGCTACACCTTC
TRBJ1-2	medium-sized	NA	TRBV6-5	13	CASSYSSQYGYTF	TGTGCCAGCAGTTACTCGAGTCAGTATGGCTACACCTTC
TRBJ2-1	NA	TRBD1	TRBV6-1	15	CASSVIGQGEGEQFF	TGTGCCAGCAGTGTAATCGGACAGGGAGAGGGTGAGCAGTTCTTC
TRBJ2-1	medium-sized	TRBD1	TRBV27	15	CASSSGTGRSNEQFF	TGTGCCAGCAGTTCCGGGACAGGGCGTAGCAATGAGCAGTTCTTC
TRBJ2-1	few	TRBD2	TRBV4-1	17	CASSQDGAGGQGNEQFF	TGCGCCAGCAGCCAAGATGGAGCGGGAGGGCAGGGCAATGAGCAGTTCTTC
TRBJ2-1	NA	NA	TRBV6-2/TRBV6-3	12	CASISRGNEQFF	TGTGCCAGCATCTCTAGGGGCAATGAGCAGTTCTTC
TRBJ2-3	NA	NA	TRBV10-1	13	CATEREDKDTQYF	TGCGCGACCGAACGAGAAGACAAAGATACCCAGTATTTC
TRBJ2-3	NA	NA	TRBV10-3	16	CAIRNPGAVGTDTQYF	TGTGCCATCAGAAACCCGGGGGCTGTGGGCACAGATACGCAGTATTTT